This TCR beta chain was sequenced for a study of Ad26.COV2.S vaccination and SARS-CoV-2 variants. Study details: The vaccine Ad26.COV2.S was put into the muscle once, or twice with 56 days between.

The protocol was immunoSEQ multiplex PCR, while the TCRdb copy is restricted to in-frame clones and leaves out a portion. The top ten hold approximately 3.3% of the sample, which has roughly 270,000 clones, approximately 89% seen once. Study-level results: Vaccine recipients and placebo recipients showed similar non-spike TCR breadth. Substantial breadth in spike-specific CD8+ and CD4+ T cell responses was reportedly seen after vaccination.

The sample's treatment: about 20 received Ad26.COV2.S at low or high dose, single or two shots; about 5 received placebo; per-sample allocation not given. The study sampled participants on day 63 after the first vaccine or placebo injection. The CDR3 has 17 amino acids. Germline V gene data show CDR1 as LNHDA and CDR2 as SQIVND (reference sequence). The V gene lost 3 bases and the J gene lost 6 bases, with 23 bases spanning the gap. This clone has only one observation. Its antigen is currently unknown. The clonotype was recovered from a person between 18 and 65 years old who received the Ad26.COV2.S COVID-19 vaccine or a placebo. The starting material was peripheral blood, obtained in a trial of Ad26.COV2.S vaccine versus placebo. The chain has TRBV19 and TRBJ1-1; TRBD1 is a possible D gene (6 bases). The CDR3 sequence is CASSITGPNFGLPEAFF. The CDR3 bases are TGTGCCAGTAGTATCACAGGGCCAAACTTCGGACTCCCTGAAGCTTTCTTT.